Below are 3 T cell receptor beta chains sequenced from a single sample in a study of blood T cell repertoires in COVID-19. Sequencing used immunoSEQ multiplex PCR; TCRdb keeps in-frame clones, though not all of them. The sample shows roughly 230,000 clones, 65% to 85% of them seen only once. Material: peripheral blood. The receptor source for this set is a man aged 35 to 55 with acute or convalescent COVID-19.

This clone showed up many times. The genes are TRBV11-3 and TRBJ2-5, with 9 positions matching TRBD1. With 5 bases clipped from V and 4 bases from J, the junction kept 5 bases outside the gene matches. The CDR3 is made up of 14 amino acids. CDR1 is SGHNT and CDR2 is YENEEA in the germline V gene. DNA for the CDR3: TGTGCCAGCAGCCCAGGGACAGGGACAGAGACCCAGTACTTC. Translated: CASSPGTGTETQYF.

The CDR3, as DNA: TGTGCCGCGAGGGGGCCTGGCTATGGCTACACCTTC. It encodes CAARGPGYGYTF. This chain uses TRBV6-5 with TRBJ1-2; 7 nucleotides align to TRBD1. The CDR3 loop spans 12 amino acids. From germline, CDR1 is MNHEY and CDR2 SVGAGI. J lost 4 bases, V lost 11 bases, and 7 bases had no gene match.

The chain has TRBV30 and TRBJ1-3; D possibly corresponds to TRBD1 (5 bases). Trimming stripped 1 base from V and 3 bases from J, with 10 bases between. The CDR3 loop spans 14 amino acids. Germline-derived CDR1 and CDR2 are GTSNPN and SVGIG (reference sequence). The DNA of the CDR3 is TGTGCCTGGAGTGGGGGCCTTAGTGGAAACACCATATATTTT. Translation: CAWSGGLSGNTIYF.